These 18 T cell receptor beta chains were all obtained from the same sample, sequenced in a study of CD8+CD57+ T cells in acquired aplastic anemia. Genomic DNA, serving as template, underwent TCR beta VDJ and CDR3 profiling. TCRdb recomputed calls from the reads with MiXCR, one row per CDR3 protein. The repertoire holds around 400,000 distinct CDR3 sequences, with about two thirds as singletons. Sequences were obtained from sorted CD4+, CD8+, or CD8+CD57+ T cells (not recorded which) from PBMCs. These receptors all stem from a human donor in good health, serving as a control.

The chain has TRBV20-1 and TRBJ1-2, with D unclear. CDR1 is DFQATT, CDR2 SNEGSKA, per germline (reference sequence). Trimming stripped 5 bases from V and 11 bases from J, with 18 bases between. The CDR3 spans 12 residues. This CDR3 is CSAASRAEAYTF. CDR3 DNA sequence: TGCAGTGCTGCCTCGAGGGCTGAAGCTTACACCTTC.

This chain uses TRBV10-3 with TRBJ1-6, with 9 bases aligning to TRBD1. The length of the CDR3 is 14 residues. The junction had 6 bases not matched to a gene; V was cut back by 6 bases and J by 9 bases. The germline V gene has CDR1 ENHRY and CDR2 SYGVKD. The CDR3, as DNA: TGTGCCATCAGAGGACAGGGGCGTGTTTCACCCCTCCACTTT. Protein sequence: CAIRGQGRVSPLHF.

The rearrangement joins TRBV6-1 to TRBJ2-2; 10 positions agree with TRBD2. V was pared by 3 bases and J by 5 bases, with 6 bases of the junction left unmatched. The germline V gene has CDR1 MNHNS and CDR2 SASEGT. This CDR3 is built from 16 residues. The CDR3 protein is CASSEATSGRTGELFF. The CDR3 nucleotides read TGTGCCAGCAGTGAGGCGACTAGCGGGCGAACCGGGGAGCTGTTTTTT.

At least ten counts were recorded for this clonotype. The chain recombines TRBV7-2 with TRBJ2-5, with a possible D match to TRBD1 (6 bases). Germline CDR1 and CDR2: SGHTA and FQGNSA. V gave up 4 bases and J gave up 5 bases, with 11 bases separating them. The CDR3 runs to 13 residues. DNA for the CDR3: TGTGCCAGCAGCTCTGGACAGTTGGAGACCCAGTACTTC. Encoded protein: CASSSGQLETQYF.

About this clonotype: One end of the junction is discordant with germline, which a read error may explain. The chain recombines TRBV7-2 with TRBJ1-5; possible D gene TRBD1, 6 bases. Per germline, CDR1 SGHTA and CDR2 FQGNSA. CDR3 length equals 14 residues. CDR3 in amino acids: CASSLPGDYRYTFF. DNA for the CDR3: TGTGCCAGCAGCCTGCCAGGGGACTATCGCTACACCTTCTTT.

Concerning this clonotype itself: The conserved closing phenylalanine or tryptophan is absent in this CDR3, likely reflecting a read error. No DNA is shown, since the ends of the CDR3 on it are uncertain; the CDR3 is the one TCRdb lists. This chain connects TRBV7-2 to TRBJ1-2; the table's D gene call, TRBD1, was not cross checked with the DNA. Germline values: CDR1 SGHTA, CDR2 FQGNSA. The CDR3 has 13 amino acids, counting both end residues. CDR3 region: CASSLGSTGGVDT.

The genes are TRBV4-1 and TRBJ1-6; 9 positions match TRBD1. Losses at the gene ends were 2 bases for V and 10 bases for J; bases not matched to a gene: 12. Looked up from germline, CDR1 is MGHRA and CDR2 is YSYEKL. The CDR3 covers 17 residues. This CDR3 reads CASSQTPGQGTGSPLHF. CDR3 nucleotides: TGCGCCAGCAGCCAAACACCGGGACAGGGAACGGGGTCACCCCTCCACTTT.

Concerning this clonotype: Since the CDR3 does not end with the conserved phenylalanine or tryptophan, this likely comes from a read error. The DNA is left out, because the CDR3 cannot be placed on it with certainty; the CDR3 is given as TCRdb lists it. CDR3 loop: CASSWRGGEDSGFTV. The rearrangement links TRBV10-1 to TRBJ1-2; the table's D call TRBD1 went unverified against the DNA. Counting both end residues, the CDR3 totals 15 amino acids. CDR1 WNHNN and CDR2 SYGVQD come from the germline V gene (reference sequence).

The chain couples TRBV19 to TRBJ1-5; weak D call: TRBD1 (5 bases). Looked up from germline, CDR1 is LNHDA and CDR2 is SQIVND (reference sequence). V lost 3 bases to trimming and J lost 7 bases, with 10 bases between them. The CDR3 is 13 amino acids. CDR3 nucleotide sequence: TGTGCCAGTAGTATGGGGCTAGGCCAGCCCCAGCATTTT. This translates into CASSMGLGQPQHF.

The chain combines TRBV20-1 with TRBJ2-5; the D gene is possibly TRBD1 (6 bases). With 5 bases removed from V and 13 bases from J, the gap between germline ends came to 17 bases. This CDR3 is built from 11 residues. Germline V CDR1 and CDR2: DFQATT, SNEGSKA (reference sequence). As DNA, the CDR3 is TGCAGTGCTGAGAGCCCAGGGGCTACGTACTTC. Its protein product is CSAESPGATYF.

On this clonotype: One end of the junction varies from germline; a read error may be responsible. For the CDR3, the DNA is TGCAGTGTTAGTTCAGCCGAAGGGGAGATGTTTTTT. As protein: CSVSSAEGEMFF. V and J are TRBV20-1 and TRBJ2-2; tentatively, D is TRBD1 or TRBD2 (5 bases each). The CDR3 spans 12 residues. Looked up from germline, CDR1 is DFQATT and CDR2 is SNEGSKA (reference sequence).

This clonotype occurred a few times. V gene TRBV15 combines with J gene TRBJ2-7; TRBD2 matches at 7 bases. Germline V lookup: CDR1 LNHNV, CDR2 YYDKDF (reference sequence). The CDR3 runs 15 residues. With V trimmed by 0 bases and J by 1 base, 3 bases remained unmatched. This CDR3 reads CATSREAGLSYEQYF. The CDR3 nucleotides are TGTGCCACCAGCAGAGAAGCGGGGCTATCCTACGAGCAGTACTTC.

This clonotype was seen many times. This chain joins TRBV19 and TRBJ1-2, with a weak D call TRBD1 (5 bases). Germline V lookup: CDR1 LNHDA, CDR2 SQIVND (reference sequence). The CDR3 covers 14 residues. With 3 bases removed from V and 8 bases from J, the gap between germline ends came to 16 bases. The CDR3 DNA is TGTGCCAGTAGTATTCCCGGGACGCCTTTGGGCTACACCTTC. This sequence encodes CASSIPGTPLGYTF.

This clonotype was counted only a few times. The CDR3 nucleotides read TGTGCCAGCAGCCAAGAGGGACCCTTCTATGGCTACACCTTC. Translating it yields CASSQEGPFYGYTF. The chain uses TRBV9 and TRBJ1-2; TRBD1 is a possible D gene (5 bases). Germline loops: CDR1 SGDLS, CDR2 YYNGEE. The V and J ends lost 4 bases and 4 bases respectively, with 14 bases between them. The CDR3 consists of 14 residues.

V usage is TRBV4-3 and J usage is TRBJ1-4, with D possibly TRBD1 on 5 matching bases. Trimming stripped 11 bases from V and 1 base from J, with 29 bases between. The CDR3 is made up of 19 amino acids. Germline V gene sequence: CDR1 LGHNA, CDR2 YSLEER. The CDR3 DNA follows: TGCGCCTCATCCCGCTCGGCCTCGGGGGGGGATGTAACTAATGAAAAACTGTTTTTT. Translating gives CASSRSASGGDVTNEKLFF.

This clonotype showed up just once. This chain connects TRBV2 to TRBJ2-5, with D perhaps TRBD1 (5 bases). Germline values: CDR1 SNHLY, CDR2 FYNNEI. The V end lost 6 bases, the J end lost 5 bases, and 16 bases lay between the germline ends. The CDR3 has 14 residues. This chain's CDR3 is CASSLAGMNETQYF. The CDR3 DNA follows: TGTGCCAGCAGCTTAGCAGGGATGAACGAGACCCAGTACTTC.

The chain employs TRBV20-1 and TRBJ2-7; 11 bases align to TRBD1. The CDR3 sequence is 15 residues long. Germline CDR1 reads DFQATT; CDR2 reads SNEGSKA (reference sequence). The V and J ends lost 6 bases and 6 bases, in that order; junction bases with no gene match: 13. In DNA form, the CDR3 reads TGCAGTGCCCAGGGACAGGGGGGCCGGTCACCCGAGCAGTACTTC. Amino acids: CSAQGQGGRSPEQYF.

The V call is TRBV7-9, the J call TRBJ2-7; TRBD2 agrees at 7 bases. Trimming at V came to 3 bases and at J to 7 bases, leaving 6 bases not matched to a gene. Germline V lookup: CDR1 SEHNR, CDR2 FQNEAQ (reference sequence). This CDR3 contains 13 residues. DNA of the CDR3: TGTGCCAGCAGCTTGAGTGGGGGGGAAGAGCAGTACGTC. The encoded protein is CASSLSGGEEQYV.